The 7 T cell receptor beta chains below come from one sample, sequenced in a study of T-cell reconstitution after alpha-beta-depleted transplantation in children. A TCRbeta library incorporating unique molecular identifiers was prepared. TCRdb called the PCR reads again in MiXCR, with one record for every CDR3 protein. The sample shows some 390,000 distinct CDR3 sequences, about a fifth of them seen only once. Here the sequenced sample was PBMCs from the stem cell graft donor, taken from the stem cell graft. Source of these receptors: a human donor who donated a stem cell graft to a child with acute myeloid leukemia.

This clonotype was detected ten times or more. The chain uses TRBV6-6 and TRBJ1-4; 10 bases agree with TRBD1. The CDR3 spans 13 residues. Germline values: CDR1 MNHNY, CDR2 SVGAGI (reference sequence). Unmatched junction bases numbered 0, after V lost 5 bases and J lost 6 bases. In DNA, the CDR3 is TGTGCCAGCAGTGACAGGGGGCATGAAAAACTGTTTTTT. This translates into CASSDRGHEKLFF.

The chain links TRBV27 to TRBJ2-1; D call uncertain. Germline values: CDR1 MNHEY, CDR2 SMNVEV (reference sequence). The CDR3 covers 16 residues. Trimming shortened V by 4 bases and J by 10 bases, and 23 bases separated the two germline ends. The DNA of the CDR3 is TGTGCCAGCAGTTCACGTACCCTCTTTAGGGAATGGGAGCAGTTCTTC. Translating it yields CASSSRTLFREWEQFF.

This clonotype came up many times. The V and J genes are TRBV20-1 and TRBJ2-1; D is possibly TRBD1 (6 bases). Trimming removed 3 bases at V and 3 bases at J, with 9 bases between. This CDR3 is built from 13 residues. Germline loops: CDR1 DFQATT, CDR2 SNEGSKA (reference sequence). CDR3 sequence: CSASRGSYNEQFF. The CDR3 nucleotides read TGCAGTGCTAGTAGGGGGAGCTACAATGAGCAGTTCTTC.

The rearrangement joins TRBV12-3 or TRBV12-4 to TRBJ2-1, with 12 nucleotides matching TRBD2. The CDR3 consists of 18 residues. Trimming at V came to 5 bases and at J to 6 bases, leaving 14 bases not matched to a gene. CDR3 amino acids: CASSPGLAGTPTGNEQFF. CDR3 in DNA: TGTGCCAGCAGTCCGGGACTAGCGGGTACACCTACAGGCAATGAGCAGTTCTTC.

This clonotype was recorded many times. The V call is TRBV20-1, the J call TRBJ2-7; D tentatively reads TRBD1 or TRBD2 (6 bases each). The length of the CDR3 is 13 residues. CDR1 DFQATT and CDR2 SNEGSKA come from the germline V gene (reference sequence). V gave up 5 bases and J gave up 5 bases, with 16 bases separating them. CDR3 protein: CSAQLSGANEQYF. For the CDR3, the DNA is TGCAGTGCTCAGCTCTCGGGGGCCAACGAGCAGTACTTC.

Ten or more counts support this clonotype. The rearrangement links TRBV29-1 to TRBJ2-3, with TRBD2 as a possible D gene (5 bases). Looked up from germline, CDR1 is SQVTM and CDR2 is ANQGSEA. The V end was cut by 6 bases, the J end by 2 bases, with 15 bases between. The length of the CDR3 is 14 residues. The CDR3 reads CSVPSGANTDTQYF. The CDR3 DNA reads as TGCAGCGTCCCGAGCGGAGCTAACACAGATACGCAGTATTTT.

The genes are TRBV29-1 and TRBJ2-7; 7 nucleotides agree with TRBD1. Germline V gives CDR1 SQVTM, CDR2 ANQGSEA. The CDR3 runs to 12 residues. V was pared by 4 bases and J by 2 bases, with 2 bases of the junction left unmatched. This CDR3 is CSVATGAYEQYF. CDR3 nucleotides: TGCAGCGTTGCCACAGGGGCCTACGAGCAGTACTTC.